The source of this TCR beta chain is a study of graft-versus-host responses after intestinal transplantation. Study-level points and caveats: Detected in recipient marrow were GvH clones, some of which were first observed in ileum or blood.

V was shortened by 7 bases and J by 7 bases, with 11 bases between the two germline ends. There are 11 residues in the CDR3. Per germline, CDR1 MNHNS and CDR2 SASEGT. This clone was counted between two and nine times. TCRdb keeps only in-frame clones here, not all; method: immunoSEQ multiplex PCR. The sample yields about 11,000 clones, roughly 31% seen once. The chain joins TRBV6-1 to TRBJ2-7; unclear D gene. The receptor comes from a human patient who was an organ donor for intestinal transplantation. The sequenced sample was alloreactive CD4+ T cells from a mixed lymphocyte reaction culture, obtained before transplantation. This sample's subset: CFSE-low proliferating T cells sorted from roughly six-day pre-transplant mixed lymphocyte reaction (GvH or HvG direction). This CDR3 is CASNRAREQYF. CDR3 coding DNA: TGTGCCAGCAACCGAGCCAGGGAGCAGTACTTC.